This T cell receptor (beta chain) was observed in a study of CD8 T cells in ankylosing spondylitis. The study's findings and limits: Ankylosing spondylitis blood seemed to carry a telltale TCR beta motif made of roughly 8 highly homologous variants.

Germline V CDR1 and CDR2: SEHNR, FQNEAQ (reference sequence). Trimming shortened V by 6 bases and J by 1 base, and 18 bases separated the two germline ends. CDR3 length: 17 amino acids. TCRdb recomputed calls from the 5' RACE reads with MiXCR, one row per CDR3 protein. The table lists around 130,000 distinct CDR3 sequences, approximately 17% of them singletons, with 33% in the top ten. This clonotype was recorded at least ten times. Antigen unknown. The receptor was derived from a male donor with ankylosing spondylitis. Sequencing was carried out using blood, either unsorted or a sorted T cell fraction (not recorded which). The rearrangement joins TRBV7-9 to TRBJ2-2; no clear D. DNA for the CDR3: TGTGCCAGCAGACGCCCCTTCAGGACGGAGAACACCGGGGAGCTGTTTTTT. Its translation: CASRRPFRTENTGELFF.